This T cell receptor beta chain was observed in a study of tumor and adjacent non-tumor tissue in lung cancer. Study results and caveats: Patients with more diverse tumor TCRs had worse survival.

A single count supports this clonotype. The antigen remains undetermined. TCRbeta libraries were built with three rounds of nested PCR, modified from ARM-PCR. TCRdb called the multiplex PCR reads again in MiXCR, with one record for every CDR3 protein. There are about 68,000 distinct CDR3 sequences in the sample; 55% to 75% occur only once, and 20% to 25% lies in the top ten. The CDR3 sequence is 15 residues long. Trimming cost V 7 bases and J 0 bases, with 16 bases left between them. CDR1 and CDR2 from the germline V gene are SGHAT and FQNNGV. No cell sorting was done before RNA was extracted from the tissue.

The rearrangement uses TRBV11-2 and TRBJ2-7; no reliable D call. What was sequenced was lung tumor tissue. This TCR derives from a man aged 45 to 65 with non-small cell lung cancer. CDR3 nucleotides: TGTGCCAGCAAACAGAGTTCTTATACCTCCTACGAGCAGTACTTC. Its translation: CASKQSSYTSYEQYF.